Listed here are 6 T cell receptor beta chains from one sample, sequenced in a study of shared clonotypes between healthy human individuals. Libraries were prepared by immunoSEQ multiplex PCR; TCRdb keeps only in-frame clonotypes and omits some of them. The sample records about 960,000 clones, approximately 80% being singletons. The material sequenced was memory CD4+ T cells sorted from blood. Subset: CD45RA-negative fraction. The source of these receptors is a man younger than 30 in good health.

The CDR3 loop reads CSAIRETQYF. For the CDR3, the DNA is TGCAGTGCTATTCGTGAGACCCAGTACTTC. The rearrangement uses TRBV20-1 and TRBJ2-5; no clear D gene. Germline V gene lookup returns CDR1 DFQATT and CDR2 SNEGSKA (reference sequence). Trimming removed 4 bases from V and 5 bases from J, with 5 bases in between. There are 10 residues in the CDR3.

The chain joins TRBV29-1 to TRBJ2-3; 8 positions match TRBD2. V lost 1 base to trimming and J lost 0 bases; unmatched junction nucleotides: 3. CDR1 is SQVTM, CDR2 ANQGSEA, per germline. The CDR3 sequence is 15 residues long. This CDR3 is CSVEGIAGSTDTQYF. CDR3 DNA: TGCAGCGTTGAAGGGATAGCGGGGAGCACAGATACGCAGTATTTT.

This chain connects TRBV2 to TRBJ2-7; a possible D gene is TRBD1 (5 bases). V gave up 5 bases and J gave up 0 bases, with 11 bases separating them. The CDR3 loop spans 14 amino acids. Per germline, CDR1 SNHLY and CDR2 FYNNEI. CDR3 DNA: TGTGCCAGCAGTCCGACAGCTTCCTCCTACGAGCAGTACTTC. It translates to CASSPTASSYEQYF.

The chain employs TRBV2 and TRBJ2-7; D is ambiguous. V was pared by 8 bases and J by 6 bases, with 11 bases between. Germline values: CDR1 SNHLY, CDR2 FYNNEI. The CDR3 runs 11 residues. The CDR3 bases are TGTGCCAGCGGGTCAGGTATCGAGCAGTACTTC. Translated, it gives CASGSGIEQYF.

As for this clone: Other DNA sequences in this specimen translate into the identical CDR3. The CDR3 reads CASSLAGGTDTQYF. The CDR3 coding sequence is TGTGCCAGCAGCTTGGCGGGGGGCACAGATACGCAGTATTTT. The chain links TRBV5-6 to TRBJ2-3, with a weak D call TRBD2 (6 bases). The CDR3 has 14 residues. Germline V gene sequence: CDR1 SGHDT, CDR2 YYEEEE. Trimming took 0 bases from V and 1 from J, leaving 6 bases between them. The full variable domain, completed using reference TRBV5-6 and TRBJ2-3, is DAGVTQSPTHLIKTRGQQVTLRCSPKSGHDTVSWYQQALGQGPQFIFQYYEEEERQRGNFPDRFSGHQFPNYSSELNVNALLLGDSALYLCASSLAGGTDTQYFGPGTRLTVL.

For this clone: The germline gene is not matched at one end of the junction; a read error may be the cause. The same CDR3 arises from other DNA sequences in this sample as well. The CDR3 coding sequence is TGTGCTAGCAGCTTAGACGGGAGCACAGATACGCAGTATTTT. It translates to CASSLDGSTDTQYF. V and J are TRBV7-7 and TRBJ2-3; no firm D call. Germline CDR1 and CDR2: SSHAT and FNYEAQ (reference sequence). The CDR3 sequence is 14 residues long.